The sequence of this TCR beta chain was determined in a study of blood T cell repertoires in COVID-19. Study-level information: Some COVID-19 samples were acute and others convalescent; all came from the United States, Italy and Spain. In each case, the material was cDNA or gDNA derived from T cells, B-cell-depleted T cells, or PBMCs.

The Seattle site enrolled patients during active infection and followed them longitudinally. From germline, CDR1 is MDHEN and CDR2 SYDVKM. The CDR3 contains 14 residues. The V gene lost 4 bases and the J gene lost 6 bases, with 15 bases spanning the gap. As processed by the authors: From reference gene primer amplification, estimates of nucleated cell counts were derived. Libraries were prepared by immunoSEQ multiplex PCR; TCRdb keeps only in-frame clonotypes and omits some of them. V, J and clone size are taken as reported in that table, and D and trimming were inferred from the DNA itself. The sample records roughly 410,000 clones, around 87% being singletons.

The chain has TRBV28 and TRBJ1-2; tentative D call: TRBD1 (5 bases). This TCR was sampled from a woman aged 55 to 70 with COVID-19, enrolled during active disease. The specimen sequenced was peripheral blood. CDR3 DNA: TGTGCCAGCAGTTCTCCGGGAGGGGCGGATGGCTACACCTTC. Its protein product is CASSSPGGADGYTF.